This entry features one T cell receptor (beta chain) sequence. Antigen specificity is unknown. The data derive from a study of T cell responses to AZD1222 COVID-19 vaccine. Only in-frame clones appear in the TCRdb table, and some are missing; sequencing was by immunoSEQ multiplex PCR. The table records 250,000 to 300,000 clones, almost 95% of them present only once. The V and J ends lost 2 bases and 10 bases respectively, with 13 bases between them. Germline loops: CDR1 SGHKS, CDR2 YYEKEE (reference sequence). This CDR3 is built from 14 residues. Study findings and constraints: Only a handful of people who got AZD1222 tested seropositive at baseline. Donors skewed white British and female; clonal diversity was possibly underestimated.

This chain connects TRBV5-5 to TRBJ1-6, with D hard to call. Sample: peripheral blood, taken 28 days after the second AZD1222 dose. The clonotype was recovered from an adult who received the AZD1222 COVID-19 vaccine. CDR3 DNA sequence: TGTGCCAGCAGCTTCGGAGAAGCGGGGTCACCCCTCCACTTT. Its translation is CASSFGEAGSPLHF.